This T cell receptor beta chain was identified during a study of cytomegalovirus exposure and HLA in healthy donors. Background on the study: As an earlier analysis found, about 190 million T cells yielded approximately 100 million unique TCR beta sequences.

60 Vbeta and 13 Jbeta primers were used in PCR. The protocol was immunoSEQ multiplex PCR, while the TCRdb copy is restricted to in-frame clones and leaves out a portion. The repertoire holds 160,000 or so clones, roughly 85% seen once, with 6% to 7% in the top ten. Trimming cost V 5 bases and J 7 bases, with 20 bases left between them. Germline values: CDR1 MNHEY, CDR2 SVGAGI. The CDR3 has 15 residues. With regard to this clone: The antigen remains unidentified.

The study, taken as a whole, reports: Later analysis placed DRB1 highest and HLA-C lowest in TCR association rates, which differed by HLA locus. The majority of TCR sequences were rare, yet some public TCRs appeared in many donors. In terms of immune exposure information, only CMV serostatus was available.

The rearrangement uses TRBV6-5 and TRBJ1-1; no reliable D call. Material for sequencing was PBMCs. This sequence was found in a man aged 35 to 55 in good health and CMV-seropositive. CDR3 region: CASSRRVLGGSEAFF. Written as DNA, the CDR3 is TGTGCCAGCAGTCGCCGGGTCCTGGGAGGCAGTGAAGCTTTCTTT.